The sequence of this TCR beta chain was determined in a study of blood T cell repertoires in COVID-19. The overall study: Material from acute and convalescent COVID-19 was sourced from the United States, Italy and Spain. Nucleic acid was either cDNA or gDNA, and it came from T cells, B-cell-depleted T cells, or PBMCs.

This clone was counted a few times. The germline V gene encodes CDR1 SGHNT and CDR2 YYREEE (reference sequence). V lost 4 bases, J lost 8 bases, and 12 bases lay in between. CDR3 length equals 13 residues. Per the authors' pipeline: Counts of nucleated cells, estimated from reference gene primer amplification, were obtained. Sequenced by immunoSEQ multiplex PCR; TCRdb stores in-frame clones only, minus some. Clonal size and the V and J genes are those of that table, whereas D and trimming came from the DNA. The sample includes fewer than 250,000 clones, around nine tenths of them seen just once. The sequenced sample was peripheral blood. The TCR was taken from a middle-aged man with acute or convalescent COVID-19. This chain links TRBV5-4 with TRBJ1-4; D ambiguous. In DNA, the CDR3 is TGTGCCAGCAGCCTAGCGGCGGAAGAAAAACTGTTTTTT. Translated: CASSLAAEEKLFF.